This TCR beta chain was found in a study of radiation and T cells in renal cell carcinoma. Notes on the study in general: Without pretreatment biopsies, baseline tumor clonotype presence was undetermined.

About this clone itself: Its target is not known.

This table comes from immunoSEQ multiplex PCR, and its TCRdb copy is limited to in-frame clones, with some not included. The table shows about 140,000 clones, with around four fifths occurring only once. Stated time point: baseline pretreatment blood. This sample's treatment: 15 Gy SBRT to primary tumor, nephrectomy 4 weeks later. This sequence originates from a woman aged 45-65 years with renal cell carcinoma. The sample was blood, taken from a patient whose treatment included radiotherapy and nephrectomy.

The CDR3 bases are TGTGCCAGCAGGACCCCCGTCGGGCTAGCGCAAGAGACCCAGTACTTC. It encodes CASRTPVGLAQETQYF. This rearrangement joins TRBV6-6 to TRBJ2-5, with TRBD2 as a possible D gene (6 bases). This CDR3 has 16 residues. Looked up from germline, CDR1 is MNHNY and CDR2 is SVGAGI (reference sequence). V shed 6 bases and J shed 2 bases, with 19 bases lying between them.